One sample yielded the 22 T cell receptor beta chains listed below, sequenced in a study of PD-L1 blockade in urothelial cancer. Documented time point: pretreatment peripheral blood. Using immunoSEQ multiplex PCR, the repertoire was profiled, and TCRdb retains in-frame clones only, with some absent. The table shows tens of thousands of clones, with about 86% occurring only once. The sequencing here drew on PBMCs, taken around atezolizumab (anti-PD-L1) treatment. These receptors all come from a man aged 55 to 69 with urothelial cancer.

The DNA for the CDR3 is TGTGCCAGCAGCAAACTTCCCCTAGGTCCCGGGGAGCTGTTTTTT. Protein: CASSKLPLGPGELFF. The V gene is TRBV21-1, the J gene TRBJ2-2; the table names TRBD2, a call not compared with the DNA. TRBV21-1 is an annotated pseudogene. This CDR3 spans 15 amino acids.

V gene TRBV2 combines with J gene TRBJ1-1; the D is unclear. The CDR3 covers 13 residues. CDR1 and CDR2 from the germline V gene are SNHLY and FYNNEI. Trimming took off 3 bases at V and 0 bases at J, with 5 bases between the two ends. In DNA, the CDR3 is TGTGCCAGCAGTGACGGGGTGAACACTGAAGCTTTCTTT. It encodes CASSDGVNTEAFF.

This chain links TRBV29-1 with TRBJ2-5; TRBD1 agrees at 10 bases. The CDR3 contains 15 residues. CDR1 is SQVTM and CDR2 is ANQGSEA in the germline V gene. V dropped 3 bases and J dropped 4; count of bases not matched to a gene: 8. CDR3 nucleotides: TGCAGCGTTGACCCAGCCGACAGGGGGCGAGAGACCCAGTACTTC. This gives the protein CSVDPADRGRETQYF.

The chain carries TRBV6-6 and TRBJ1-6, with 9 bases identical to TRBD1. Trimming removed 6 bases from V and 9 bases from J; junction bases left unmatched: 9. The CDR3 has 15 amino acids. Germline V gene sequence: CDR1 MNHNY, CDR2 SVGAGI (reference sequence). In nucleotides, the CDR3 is TGTGCCAGCAGAGCCGGGACAGGGTGGAGTTCACCCCTCCACTTT. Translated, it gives CASRAGTGWSSPLHF.

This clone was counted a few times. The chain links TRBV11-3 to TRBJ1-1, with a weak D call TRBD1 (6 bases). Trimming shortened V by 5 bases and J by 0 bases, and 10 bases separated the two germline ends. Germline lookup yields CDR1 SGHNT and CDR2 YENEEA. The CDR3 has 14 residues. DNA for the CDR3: TGTGCCAGCAGCGGGGGCTCGGTGAACACTGAAGCTTTCTTT. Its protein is CASSGGSVNTEAFF.

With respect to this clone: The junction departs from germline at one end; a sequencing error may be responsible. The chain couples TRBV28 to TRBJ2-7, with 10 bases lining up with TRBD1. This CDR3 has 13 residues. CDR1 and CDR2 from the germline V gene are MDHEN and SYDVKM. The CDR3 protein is CASSLLGRDRGHF. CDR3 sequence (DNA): TGTGCCAGCAGTTTATTAGGGCGGGACAGGGGCCACTTC.

The CDR3: CASSTSGGHQFF. The CDR3 DNA is TGTGCCAGCAGTACATCGGGGGGACACCAGTTCTTC. The chain recombines TRBV2 with TRBJ2-1; the D gene is possibly TRBD2 (7 bases). CDR3 length: 12 residues. The V end was cut by 5 bases, the J end by 13 bases, with 15 bases between. Germline V gives CDR1 SNHLY, CDR2 FYNNEI.

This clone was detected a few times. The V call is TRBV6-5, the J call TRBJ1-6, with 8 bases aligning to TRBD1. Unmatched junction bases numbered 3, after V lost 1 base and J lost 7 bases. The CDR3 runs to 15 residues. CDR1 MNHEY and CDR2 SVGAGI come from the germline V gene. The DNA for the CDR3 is TGTGCCAGCAGTTACTTGGACAGGGAAAATTCACCCCTCCACTTT. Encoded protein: CASSYLDRENSPLHF.

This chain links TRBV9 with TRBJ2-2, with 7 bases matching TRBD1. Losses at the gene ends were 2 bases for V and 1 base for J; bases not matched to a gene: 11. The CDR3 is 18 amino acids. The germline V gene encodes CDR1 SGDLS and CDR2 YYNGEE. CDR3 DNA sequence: TGTGCCAGCAGCGTGAGCCTCCAGACAGGGAGGAACACCGGGGAGCTGTTTTTT. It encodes CASSVSLQTGRNTGELFF.

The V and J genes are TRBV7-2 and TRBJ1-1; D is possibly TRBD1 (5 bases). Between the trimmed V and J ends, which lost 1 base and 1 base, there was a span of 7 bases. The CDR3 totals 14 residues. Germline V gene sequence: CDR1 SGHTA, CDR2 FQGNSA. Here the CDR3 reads CASSLGQGNTEAFF. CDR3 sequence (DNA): TGTGCCAGCAGCTTAGGCCAGGGGAACACTGAAGCTTTCTTT.

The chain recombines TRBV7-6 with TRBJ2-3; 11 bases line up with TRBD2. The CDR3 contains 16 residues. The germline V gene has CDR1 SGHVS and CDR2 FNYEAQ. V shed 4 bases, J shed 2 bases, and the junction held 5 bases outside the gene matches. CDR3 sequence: CASSSLAGGPTDTQYF. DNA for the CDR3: TGTGCCAGCAGCTCCTTAGCGGGGGGGCCCACAGATACGCAGTATTTT.

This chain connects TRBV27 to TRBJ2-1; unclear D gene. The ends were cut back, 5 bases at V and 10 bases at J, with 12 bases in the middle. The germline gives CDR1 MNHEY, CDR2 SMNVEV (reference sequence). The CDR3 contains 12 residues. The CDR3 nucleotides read TGTGCCAGCAGTCACAGATCTCGCGAGCAGTTCTTC. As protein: CASSHRSREQFF.

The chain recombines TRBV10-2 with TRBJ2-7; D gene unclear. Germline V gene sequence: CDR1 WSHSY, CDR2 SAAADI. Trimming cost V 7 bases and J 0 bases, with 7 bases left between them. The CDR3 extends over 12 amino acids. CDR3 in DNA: TGCGCCAGCACCCAGTTCTCCTACGAGCAGTACTTC. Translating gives CASTQFSYEQYF.

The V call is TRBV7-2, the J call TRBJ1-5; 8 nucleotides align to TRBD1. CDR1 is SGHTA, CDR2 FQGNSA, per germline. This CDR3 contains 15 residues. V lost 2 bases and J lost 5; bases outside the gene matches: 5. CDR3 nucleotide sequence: TGTGCCAGCAGCTTACGGACAGGGACAGATCAGCCCCAGCATTTT. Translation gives CASSLRTGTDQPQHF. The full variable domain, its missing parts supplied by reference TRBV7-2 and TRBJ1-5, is GAGVSQSPSNKVTEKGKDVELRCDPISGHTALYWYRQSLGQGLEFLIYFQGNSAPDKSGLPSDRFSAERTGGSVSTLTIQRTQQEDSAVYLCASSLRTGTDQPQHFGDGTRLSIL.

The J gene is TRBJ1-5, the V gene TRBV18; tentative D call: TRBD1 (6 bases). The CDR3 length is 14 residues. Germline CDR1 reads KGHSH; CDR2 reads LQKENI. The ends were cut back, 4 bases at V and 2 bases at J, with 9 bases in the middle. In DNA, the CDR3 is TGTGCCAGCTCACGACAGGAACGCAATCAGCCCCAGCATTTT. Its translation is CASSRQERNQPQHF.

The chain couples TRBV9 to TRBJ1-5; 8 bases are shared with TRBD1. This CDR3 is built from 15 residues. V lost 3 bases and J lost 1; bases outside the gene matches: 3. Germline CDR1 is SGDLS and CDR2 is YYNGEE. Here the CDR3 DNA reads TGTGCCAGCAGCGGGACAGGGACAAGCAATCAGCCCCAGCATTTT. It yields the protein CASSGTGTSNQPQHF.

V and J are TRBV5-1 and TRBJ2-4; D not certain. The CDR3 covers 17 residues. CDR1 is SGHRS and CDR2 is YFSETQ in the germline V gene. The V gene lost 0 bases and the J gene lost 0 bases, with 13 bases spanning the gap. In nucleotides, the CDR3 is TGCGCCAGCAGCTTGGCCGGTAGCCGGTTAGCCAAAAACATTCAGTACTTC. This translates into CASSLAGSRLAKNIQYF.

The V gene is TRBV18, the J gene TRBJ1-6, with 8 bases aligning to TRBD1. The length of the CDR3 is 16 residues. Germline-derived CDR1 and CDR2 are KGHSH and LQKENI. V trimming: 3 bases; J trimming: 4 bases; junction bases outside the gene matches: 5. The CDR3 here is CASSPQGAGYNSPLHF. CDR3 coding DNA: TGTGCCAGCTCACCTCAGGGGGCGGGTTATAATTCACCCCTCCACTTT. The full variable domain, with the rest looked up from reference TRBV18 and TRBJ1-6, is NAGVMQNPRHLVRRRGQEARLRCSPMKGHSHVYWYRQLPEEGLKFMVYLQKENIIDESGMPKERFSAEFPKEGPSILRIQQVVRGDSAAYFCASSPQGAGYNSPLHFGNGTRLTVT.

CDR3 residues: CASSLEPDTYEQYF. CDR3 sequence (DNA): TGTGCCAGCAGCTTAGAACCAGACACCTACGAGCAGTACTTC. The J gene is TRBJ2-7, the V gene TRBV7-6; D remains unclear. V dropped 1 base and J dropped 2 bases, with 9 bases sitting between them. The CDR3 extends over 14 amino acids. Per germline, CDR1 SGHVS and CDR2 FNYEAQ.

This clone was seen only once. CDR3: CASSLIPSTGWGSTDTQYF. The CDR3 nucleotides are TGTGCCAGCAGTTTGATACCTTCTACAGGTTGGGGAAGCACAGATACGCAGTATTTT. This chain uses TRBV27 with TRBJ2-3, with D possibly being TRBD1 (5 bases). This CDR3 contains 19 residues. Germline lookup yields CDR1 MNHEY and CDR2 SMNVEV (reference sequence). V shed 3 bases and J shed 0 bases, with 22 bases lying between them.

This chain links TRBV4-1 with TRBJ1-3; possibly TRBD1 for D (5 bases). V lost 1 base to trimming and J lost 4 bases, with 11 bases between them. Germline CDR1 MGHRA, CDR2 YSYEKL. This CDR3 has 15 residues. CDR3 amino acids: CASSQVTGRGNTIYF. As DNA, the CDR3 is TGCGCCAGCAGCCAAGTAACAGGTAGAGGAAACACCATATATTTT.

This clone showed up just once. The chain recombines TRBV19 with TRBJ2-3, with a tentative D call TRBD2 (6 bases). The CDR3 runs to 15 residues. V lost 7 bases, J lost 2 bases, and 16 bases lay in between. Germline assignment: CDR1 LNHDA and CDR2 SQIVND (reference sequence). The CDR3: CASKESGSSTDTQYF. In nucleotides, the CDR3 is TGTGCCAGTAAGGAAAGCGGGTCCTCCACAGATACGCAGTATTTT.